The 14 T cell receptor beta chains presented below share a single source sample, sequenced in a study of long-term antiretroviral therapy in people with HIV. Survey-level resolution applied to immunoSEQ assay v3.0. Using immunoSEQ multiplex PCR, the repertoire was profiled, and TCRdb retains in-frame clones only, with some absent. The table records 38,000 or so clones, less than 95% of them present only once. This material consisted of unsorted PBMCs, taken roughly 9.4 years after starting antiretroviral therapy. Receptor source: a man younger than 40 with HIV.

The V call is TRBV6-1, the J call TRBJ2-3, with 8 bases lining up with TRBD2. The CDR3 covers 16 residues. The ends lost 1 base at V and 7 bases at J; junction bases unmatched: 10. In germline, CDR1 is MNHNS, CDR2 SASEGT. The CDR3 here is CASSEVPAGASYTQYF. The CDR3, as DNA: TGTGCCAGCAGTGAAGTACCAGCGGGGGCCTCTTATACGCAGTATTTT.

The genes are TRBV18 and TRBJ1-4; D is possibly TRBD1 (5 bases). Trimming cost V 0 bases and J 4 bases, with 6 bases left between them. There are 14 residues in the CDR3. The germline V gene has CDR1 KGHSH and CDR2 LQKENI. The CDR3 DNA reads TGTGCCAGCTCACCACCCCAGGGTAATGAAAAACTGTTTTTT. It translates to CASSPPQGNEKLFF.

The CDR3 is CASSLGGQGYEQYV. DNA of the CDR3: TGTGCCAGCAGCTTGGGGGGACAGGGATACGAGCAGTACGTC. The rearrangement joins TRBV5-6 to TRBJ2-7, with 9 bases identical to TRBD1. Per germline, CDR1 SGHDT and CDR2 YYEEEE. The CDR3 consists of 14 residues. The junction had 2 bases not matched to a gene; V was cut back by 0 bases and J by 4 bases.

V usage is TRBV18 and J usage is TRBJ2-7; no definite D call. Trimming took 1 base from V and 4 from J, leaving 5 bases between them. The germline CDR1 and CDR2 sequences are KGHSH and LQKENI. This CDR3 has 12 amino acids. DNA for the CDR3: TGTGCCAGCTCACCACAATTTTACGAGCAGTACTTC. Translating it yields CASSPQFYEQYF.

The J gene is TRBJ1-1, the V gene TRBV6-6; D remains unclear. The CDR3 is 13 residues long. Trimming took 5 bases from V and 5 from J, leaving 12 bases between them. Germline values: CDR1 MNHNY, CDR2 SVGAGI (reference sequence). CDR3 sequence reads: CASSNLRETEAFF. In DNA form, the CDR3 reads TGTGCCAGCAGTAACCTCCGGGAAACTGAAGCTTTCTTT.

The chain uses TRBV18 and TRBJ2-2; D may be TRBD2 (5 bases). V gave up 1 base and J gave up 5 bases, with 8 bases separating them. The CDR3 loop spans 14 amino acids. The germline V gene encodes CDR1 KGHSH and CDR2 LQKENI. This CDR3 reads CASSPRTGTGELFF. In nucleotides, the CDR3 is TGTGCCAGCTCACCACGCACGGGAACCGGGGAGCTGTTTTTT.

The chain employs TRBV6-1 and TRBJ1-3; D possibly corresponds to TRBD1 (5 bases). There are 15 residues in the CDR3. The V end was cut by 7 bases, the J end by 2 bases, with 15 bases between. Germline loops: CDR1 MNHNS, CDR2 SASEGT. This CDR3 is CASTLGGETGNTIYF. The CDR3 DNA follows: TGTGCCAGCACCCTGGGAGGGGAAACTGGAAACACCATATATTTT.

This clone was observed once. The chain couples TRBV7-6 to TRBJ2-7; no clear D gene. The CDR3 is 14 residues long. The V gene's germline CDR1 is SGHVS and CDR2 FNYEAQ. Trimming removed 1 base at V and 0 bases at J, with 7 bases between. Written as DNA, the CDR3 is TGTGCCAGCAGCTTAGGCCCCACCTCCTACGAGCAGTACTTC. As protein: CASSLGPTSYEQYF. The whole variable domain, remainder taken from reference TRBV7-6 and TRBJ2-7, is GAGVSQSPRYKVTKRGQDVALRCDPISGHVSLYWYRQALGQGPEFLTYFNYEAQQDKSGLPNDRFSAERPEGSISTLTIQRTEQRDSAMYRCASSLGPTSYEQYFGPGTRLTVT.

V and J are TRBV11-3 and TRBJ2-5, with D possibly called TRBD1 or TRBD2 (5 bases each). This CDR3 is built from 13 residues. The V end lost 5 bases, the J end lost 1 base, and 8 bases lay between the germline ends. Germline V CDR1 and CDR2: SGHNT, YENEEA. The CDR3 bases are TGTGCCAGCAGCCTTGGGACCCAAGAGACCCAGTACTTC. The encoded protein is CASSLGTQETQYF.

This chain uses TRBV9 with TRBJ1-2, with D unclear. The CDR3 extends over 15 amino acids. The germline V gene encodes CDR1 SGDLS and CDR2 YYNGEE. Trimming pared 1 base from V and 0 bases from J, leaving 10 bases between. The CDR3 reads CASSVSSGSNYGYTF. The CDR3 DNA sequence: TGTGCCAGCAGCGTATCCTCAGGCTCTAACTATGGCTACACCTTC.

The chain is built from TRBV5-4 and TRBJ1-1; D ambiguous. Per the germline V gene, CDR1 is SGHNT and CDR2 is YYREEE (reference sequence). The CDR3 covers 15 residues. The ends were cut back, 0 bases at V and 4 bases at J, with 13 bases in the middle. The CDR3 protein is CASSLVDGGSTEAFF. CDR3 nucleotides: TGTGCCAGCAGCTTGGTTGATGGAGGGAGCACTGAAGCTTTCTTT.

The V gene is TRBV7-9, the J gene TRBJ1-1, with D perhaps TRBD1 (6 bases). The CDR3 consists of 15 residues. V lost 1 base, J lost 6 bases, and 15 bases lay in between. Looked up from germline, CDR1 is SEHNR and CDR2 is FQNEAQ (reference sequence). The CDR3 here is CASSLGPGVNAEAFF. CDR3 coding DNA: TGTGCCAGCAGCTTAGGCCCAGGGGTTAACGCTGAAGCTTTCTTT.

This chain joins TRBV2 and TRBJ2-7, with D perhaps being TRBD1 or TRBD2 (5 bases each). V lost 7 bases and J 5 bases, leaving 18 bases between the germline ends. CDR3 length: 14 residues. In germline, CDR1 is SNHLY, CDR2 FYNNEI. The CDR3 region is CASTSRAGTHEQYF. The CDR3 nucleotides are TGTGCCAGCACCTCAAGAGCAGGGACCCACGAGCAGTACTTC.

The rearrangement links TRBV11-3 to TRBJ2-1; 8 bases agree with TRBD2. Germline V gene sequence: CDR1 SGHNT, CDR2 YENEEA. With 1 base clipped from V and 6 bases from J, the junction kept 5 bases outside the gene matches. The CDR3 has 15 amino acids. The CDR3 sequence: CASSLVPTSGNEQFF. The CDR3 nucleotides are TGTGCCAGCAGCTTAGTTCCCACTAGCGGCAATGAGCAGTTCTTC.